This T cell receptor (beta chain) appears in the sequencing data of a study of blood T cells in healthy people across ages. Study-level background: In model experiments, template switching was able to capture about one barcoded beta molecule for every two T cells that were present. Study-wide points: Diversity estimates drawn from one million T cells were deemed underestimates.

Alongside a J-beta primer mix, a sample-barcoded 5' primer served in a second PCR lasting roughly 7 to 11 cycles. From each sample, at least 2.5 million paired-end reads containing CDR3 were obtained. TCRdb analysed the 5' RACE reads with MiXCR anew, one entry per CDR3 protein. The data contain roughly 1.9 million distinct CDR3 sequences, 35% to 50% of them seen just once; the ten biggest clones take up 23%. Turning to this clonotype: No antigen is known for it.

The source is a human donor in good health. The sequencing input was blood.

This chain's CDR3 is CASSSRAGDTGELFF. The CDR3 DNA sequence: TGTGCCAGCAGCTCTCGAGCGGGGGACACCGGGGAGCTGTTTTTT. The chain recombines TRBV7-9 with TRBJ2-2; 8 bases are a match to TRBD2. V lost 4 bases, J lost 3 bases, and 4 bases stayed unmatched. From germline, CDR1 is SEHNR and CDR2 FQNEAQ (reference sequence). The length of the CDR3 is 15 residues.